Sequencing of this T cell receptor beta chain was carried out in a study of shared clonotypes between healthy human individuals. The J segment lost 3 bases and the V segment lost 3 bases, leaving 6 bases of the junction unmatched. The germline V gene encodes CDR1 SGHTS and CDR2 YDEGEE. The CDR3 runs 15 residues. This clone was counted once. Its antigen is as yet unknown. Findings and limits, study-wide: The study generally estimated greater richness for naive than memory subsets.

The deep-level immunoSEQ assay was used. Repertoires were generated with immunoSEQ multiplex PCR, while TCRdb's copy carries only in-frame clones and drops some. The sample includes over a million clones, around 78% of them seen just once. The TCR originated in a man aged 18 to 30 in good health. Some clones in this sample may be carry-over from other donors' samples. Material: memory CD4+ T cells from PBMCs. As for subset: CD45RA-negative fraction. V and J are TRBV5-8 and TRBJ1-5; 7 nucleotides line up with TRBD1. The CDR3 DNA reads as TGTGCCAGCAGCTCCGGACAGGCATTCAATCAGCCCCAGCATTTT. Translating it yields CASSSGQAFNQPQHF.